This T cell receptor (beta chain) was found in a study of long-term antiretroviral therapy in people with HIV. In the study overall: The 2015 recommendation for immediate ART came about a decade after the earliest samples.

Comments on this clone: As yet, its antigen is unknown.

The assay, immunoSEQ v3.0, was run at survey level. Sequencing of each sample targeted about 35,000-50,000 T-cell genomes. Profiled with immunoSEQ multiplex PCR; TCRdb holds only in-frame clones, not every one. The sample contains about 22,000 clones, roughly 80% of which appear only once. Study results and caveats: All time points showed a repertoire dominated by clones expanded before ART. Gathering of blood took place between the mid-2000s and the late 2010s, possibly under older ART regimens.

CDR3 length equals 16 residues. Germline V lookup: CDR1 MDHEN, CDR2 SYDVKM. With 4 bases clipped from V and 4 bases from J, the junction kept 9 bases outside the gene matches. The chain couples TRBV28 to TRBJ1-3, with 8 nucleotides matching TRBD1. The sequence was obtained from a man between 40 and 49 years old with HIV. The input for sequencing was unsorted PBMCs, taken 0.5 years before starting antiretroviral therapy. CDR3 nucleotide sequence: TGTGCCAGCAGTTCCTCCCTTCAGGGGGCCGGAAACACCATATATTTT. Translating it yields CASSSSLQGAGNTIYF.